These T cell receptor beta chains were read from a single sample in a study of shared clonotypes between healthy human individuals. Profiled with immunoSEQ multiplex PCR; TCRdb holds only in-frame clones, not every one. The sample carries about 2 million clones, over 85% recorded once. Sequencing was carried out using naive CD8+ T cells sorted from blood. These receptors came from a man aged 18-30 years in good health. The conserved cysteine and the conserved F or W are not part of the CDR3 here. Each record gives: V gene, J gene, CDR3 protein.

TRBV6-5	TRBJ2-7	ASSDGKAYEQY
TRBV7-9	TRBJ1-6	ASSFLKGDNSPLH
TRBV27	TRBJ2-7	ASGERIPYEQY
TRBV6-6	TRBJ2-7	ASSVDRETYEQY
TRBV5-1	TRBJ1-2	ASSLEWYNYGYT
TRBV27	TRBJ2-1	ASSRGDEQF
TRBV7-9	TRBJ1-2	ASSLGGFRGYT
TRBV21-1	TRBJ1-5	ASSERVAGQPQH
TRBV5-6	TRBJ1-1	ASSLSEAIEAF
TRBV7-2	TRBJ2-7	ASTPAGGLSYEQY
TRBV30	TRBJ2-3	AWSDGITDTQY
TRBV7-9	TRBJ2-1	ASSTRQGREQF
TRBV29-1	TRBJ1-4	SVTTGEEKLF
TRBV4-3	TRBJ1-2	ASSQTWTGGDGYT
TRBV9	TRBJ2-3	ASSGTRELWTDTQY
TRBV11-2	TRBJ2-5	ASSSETVQETQY
TRBV27	TRBJ2-7	ASSPTIAGPLYEQY
TRBV5-5	TRBJ2-7	ASSLRGYTYEQY
TRBV30	TRBJ1-1	AWSPGDTEAF
TRBV5-1	TRBJ2-7	ASSLGHTSYEQY
TRBV9	TRBJ1-5	ASSVAGGENQPQH
TRBV27	TRBJ1-3	ASSSTGAGNTIY
TRBV10-3	TRBJ2-1	AISELGQGADEQF
TRBV27	TRBJ1-2	ASSPRQALYGYT
TRBV9	TRBJ2-2	ASSDPRTSGSTGELF
TRBV4-1	TRBJ1-2	ASSQTTTLEST
TRBV7-9	TRBJ2-6	ASSLAWDSSDSGANVLT
TRBV6-1	TRBJ2-7	ASIGEAYEQY
TRBV4-1	TRBJ2-5	ASSRGTGQETQY
TRBV6-5	TRBJ1-2	ASSPELARGYT
TRBV30	TRBJ2-7	AWTFPAGALGEQY
TRBV9	TRBJ2-1	ASSVGDYNEQF
TRBV25-1	TRBJ1-2	ASGGGAYGYT
TRBV5-4	TRBJ2-7	ASSGGTSAYEQY
TRBV19	TRBJ2-7	ASSVPGHSYEQY
TRBV6-5	TRBJ1-1	ASSSLGTEAF
TRBV5-1	TRBJ2-7	ASSLRGMAYYEQY
TRBV10-2	TRBJ2-1	ASSEYLEGRKYNEQF
TRBV9	TRBJ2-5	ASSASGRVETQY
TRBV7-2	TRBJ2-2	ASSLAANTGELF
TRBV11-2	TRBJ2-7	ASSLSGGYEQY
TRBV6-6	TRBJ1-2	ASSPDRGSHGYT
TRBV10-3	TRBJ2-1	AISESRGRVLGNEQF
TRBV27	TRBJ2-7	ASSQGITYEQY
TRBV10-2	TRBJ2-7	ASSEPTEGVSYEQY
TRBV30	TRBJ2-1	AWSSTRGQF
TRBV9	TRBJ2-2	ASSPREAGATGELF
TRBV7-9	TRBJ2-4	ASSLVQGREKNIQY